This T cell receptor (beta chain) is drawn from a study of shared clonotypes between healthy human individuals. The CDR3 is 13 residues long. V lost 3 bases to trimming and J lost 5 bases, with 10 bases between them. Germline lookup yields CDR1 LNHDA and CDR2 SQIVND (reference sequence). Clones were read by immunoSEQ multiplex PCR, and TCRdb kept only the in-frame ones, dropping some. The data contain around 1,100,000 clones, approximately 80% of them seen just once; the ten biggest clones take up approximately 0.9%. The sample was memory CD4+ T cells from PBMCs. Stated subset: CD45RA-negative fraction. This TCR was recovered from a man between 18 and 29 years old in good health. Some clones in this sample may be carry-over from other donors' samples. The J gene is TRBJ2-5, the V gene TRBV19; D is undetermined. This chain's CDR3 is CASSMNLRETQYF. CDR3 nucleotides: TGTGCCAGTAGTATGAATCTCCGGGAGACCCAGTACTTC.